The 5 T cell receptor beta chains presented below share a single source sample, sequenced in a study of cytomegalovirus exposure and HLA in healthy donors. Primers for the PCR totalled 60 Vbeta and 13 Jbeta. Produced via immunoSEQ multiplex PCR; TCRdb's table is partial and in-frame only. The sample lists about 190,000 clones, roughly 80% occurring once. Sequencing was done on a sample of PBMCs. The receptors stem from a man in his fifties or sixties in good health and CMV-seronegative.

The chain joins TRBV4-3 to TRBJ1-2; 8 positions agree with TRBD1. CDR1 and CDR2 from the germline V gene are LGHNA and YSLEER. The CDR3 sequence is 15 residues long. Trimming removed 1 base from V and 4 bases from J; junction bases left unmatched: 5. The CDR3 region is CASSQGYDRGYGYTF. In nucleotides, the CDR3 is TGCGCCAGCAGCCAAGGATACGACAGGGGCTATGGCTACACCTTC.

The CDR3 region has the DNA TGTGCCAGCAGTCGCGGGACCCCGCCAGATACGCAGTATTTT. Protein product: CASSRGTPPDTQYF. This chain links TRBV2 with TRBJ2-3, with D possibly matching TRBD2 (6 bases). The V and J ends lost 5 bases and 4 bases respectively, with 13 bases between them. Looked up from germline, CDR1 is SNHLY and CDR2 is FYNNEI. The length of the CDR3 is 14 residues.

The genes are TRBV5-6 and TRBJ2-3; tentatively, D is TRBD1 (6 bases). The CDR3 extends over 17 amino acids. Trimming pared 1 base from V and 0 bases from J, leaving 15 bases between. From germline, CDR1 is SGHDT and CDR2 YYEEEE. CDR3 amino acids: CASSLTGPRTSTDTQYF. The CDR3 DNA follows: TGTGCCAGCAGCTTGACAGGGCCCCGGACAAGCACAGATACGCAGTATTTT.

The rearrangement uses TRBV6-1 and TRBJ1-1; D gene ambiguous. V lost 9 bases and J lost 6, with 23 bases in between. The CDR3 is 15 amino acids. CDR1 and CDR2 from the germline V gene are MNHNS and SASEGT. The DNA for the CDR3 is TGTGCCAGTTCTCGACTGAAGCTAGTCAACGCTGAAGCTTTCTTT. Translated, it gives CASSRLKLVNAEAFF.

The CDR3 DNA reads TGTGCCAGCTCACCACTTGCAGGGGAAGGCTACACCTTC. Encoded protein: CASSPLAGEGYTF. The V call is TRBV18, the J call TRBJ1-2, with a tentative D call TRBD1 (6 bases). V was trimmed by 1 base and J by 8 bases, leaving 11 bases between them. The CDR3 sequence is 13 residues long. Germline V CDR1 and CDR2: KGHSH, LQKENI.